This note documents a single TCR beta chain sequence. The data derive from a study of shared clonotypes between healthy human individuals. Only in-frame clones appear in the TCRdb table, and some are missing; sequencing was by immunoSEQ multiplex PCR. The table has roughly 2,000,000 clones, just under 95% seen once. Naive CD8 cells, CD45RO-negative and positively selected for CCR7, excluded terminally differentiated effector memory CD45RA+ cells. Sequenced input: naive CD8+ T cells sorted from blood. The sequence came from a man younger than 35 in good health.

The CDR3 DNA follows: TGTGCCAGCAGCGCCTGGGACAGGGACATTCTCTCTGGGGCCAACGTCCTGACTTTC. The encoded protein is CASSAWDRDILSGANVLTF. The V gene is TRBV9, the J gene TRBJ2-6; 9 nucleotides match TRBD1. The CDR3 length is 19 residues. V lost 3 bases to trimming and J lost 0 bases; unmatched junction nucleotides: 10. The V gene's germline CDR1 is SGDLS and CDR2 YYNGEE.